This TCR beta chain was sequenced for a study of shared clonotypes between healthy human individuals (dated by TCRdb to the early 2020s). For the wider study: The cohort included three men and a couple of women between 18 and 49 years of age. Each donor's leukapheresis produced roughly between roughly 0.85 and 10 billion PBMCs. To estimate repertoire size and how much clonotypes are shared between individuals, the study performed deep sequencing of blood TCR repertoires from roughly five healthy adults. To increase sequencing depth and limit assay-specific biases, different laboratories used diverse techniques to prepare libraries and sequence TCR repertoires. For each donor, CD4 naive and CD4 memory were each given three plates, CD8 naive was given two plates, and CD8 memory was given one plate.

Overall results and qualifications from the work: Because the study included only a small number of donors, the genetic and exposure-history diversity represented was limited. Pairwise subsampling led to the expectation that sequencing depth would affect the degree of clonotype sharing among donors. When several donors were compared, the shared fraction of clonotypes was about 5% for naive CD4, around 3.6% for naive CD8, 2.3% for memory CD4, and approximately 0.4% for memory CD8. Compared with non-shared clonotypes, the clonotypes found in all four sorted-subset donors had higher generation probabilities. Even with the large sequencing depth, rarefaction of the sorted-subset datasets indicated that sequencing was incomplete. Larger estimated clonotype richness was generally found for naive subsets than for memory subsets. Sampling was restricted to blood, and TCR repertoires in tissues likely differ from the TCR repertoires found in blood.

The donors were healthy, HIV-negative adults who had no recently reported acute infections or vaccinations. Every donor was a Caucasian adult living in Nashville, Tennessee, USA. CD4+ T cells were enriched by magnetic negative selection; naive cells were then positively selected on CD45RA, and the negative fraction formed the memory subset. Blood was obtained by leukapheresis, after which PBMCs were separated by Ficoll-Histopaque density gradient centrifugation and cryopreserved in liquid nitrogen vapor phase. Analytical flow cytometry was used to check the purity and quantity of each magnetically sorted T cell population. Each sorted fraction had its genomic DNA isolated and then quantified by UV absorbance on a Nanodrop 2000c. Via the germline V gene (reference sequence), CDR1 is MNHEY and CDR2 SMNVEV. Including the terminal cysteine and phenylalanine, the CDR3 comprises 14 residues. The sequence is cut down to CDR3 DNA, 42 bases in frame from base 1. The V end loses 6 bases and the J end loses 3 bases, and a stretch of 11 bases separates them.

Using the deep immunoSEQ assay, multiplex PCR amplified TCR CDR3 regions from genomic DNA. Extracted genomic DNA from each cell subset was spread evenly across all wells of several immunoSEQ 96-well plates, with each plate serving as a replicate. Each replicate PCR for sorted subsets received around 0.2 ug genomic DNA, equal to tens of thousands of T cell genomes. The purified libraries were quantified using a Qubit 3.0 fluorometer, sized with a Bioanalyzer 2100, and then quantified again using the KAPA Library Quantification kit. Every immunoSEQ 96-well plate was sequenced on a separate single-read 150-cycle Illumina NextSeq 550 flow cell. The authors processed their data as follows. Because only junctional sequences without quality scores were contained in the immunoSEQ output, filtering matching that applied to full-length reads could not be performed. Sequences were annotated with PyIR, a Python wrapper for IgBLAST v1.9, using IMGT germline references to assign V/J genes and CDR3. Any read was removed if the V/J assignment was weak (E-value above 1e-6), the CDR3 was missing, or the read contained stop codons, out-of-frame junctions, or ambiguous translated residues. V3J clonotypes were defined as sequences sharing an identical inferred V gene, J gene, and CDR3 amino acid sequence. The percentage overlap between two repertoires was calculated by dividing the number of shared unique clonotypes by the size of the smaller repertoire. Richness of each repertoire was evaluated using RTK rarefaction, the Chao1 estimator, and Recon v2.1 estimates of unobserved clonotypes. Generation probabilities for all TCRbeta clonotypes obtained by the gDNA method from four donors were computed using OLGA. The immuneACCESS repertoire file appears here via TCRdb, limited to in-frame rearrangements. These files lack a portion of the clones; in checked studies, under half of the deficit traces to unresolved V genes, and the cause of the others is not known. Clonal size and the V and J genes are those of that table, whereas D and trimming came from the DNA. The sample table lists millions of clones, approximately 95% of them with a count of one. The leading ten clones occupy about 0.41% of the sample.

To note about this clone: Its target antigen remains unknown. It has no much larger one-base neighbor in the sample; base qualities were not kept.

The sample taken for sequencing was naive CD4+ T cells from PBMCs. Reading the label with the study, this specimen's cell subset or site is: CD45RA+ positively selected. The sequence derives from a man aged 18 to 29 in good health. Some clones in this sample may be carry-over from other donors' samples. The chain is assembled from TRBV27 and TRBJ2-2, with no confident D gene call. The nucleotides read TGTGCCAGCAGGTCCCGGGCGGACACCGGGGAGCTGTTTTTT. This sequence encodes CASRSRADTGELFF.